This T cell receptor (beta chain) was found in a study of cytotoxic CD8 clonotypes in ibrutinib-treated CLL. Trimming took 4 bases from V and 0 from J, leaving 15 bases between them. This CDR3 spans 16 amino acids. Germline V gene data show CDR1 as MDHEN and CDR2 as SYDVKM. This table comes from immunoSEQ multiplex PCR, and its TCRdb copy is limited to in-frame clones, with some not included. Among 150,000 to 200,000 clones listed, roughly 77% were seen once. This rearrangement joins TRBV28 to TRBJ2-5, with unresolved D. The clonotype comes from a human donor with chronic lymphocytic leukemia. The specimen comprised PBMCs, sampled after 12 months of ibrutinib treatment. DNA of the CDR3: TGTGCCAGCAGTTCCGTAGGGCGGAAGCACCAAGAGACCCAGTACTTC. It codes for CASSSVGRKHQETQYF. Looking up the rest from reference TRBV28 and TRBJ2-5 gives the full variable domain: DVKVTQSSRYLVKRTGEKVFLECVQDMDHENMFWYRQDPGLGLRLIYFSYDVKMKEKGDIPEGYSVSREKKERFSLILESASTNQTSMYLCASSSVGRKHQETQYFGPGTRLLVL.